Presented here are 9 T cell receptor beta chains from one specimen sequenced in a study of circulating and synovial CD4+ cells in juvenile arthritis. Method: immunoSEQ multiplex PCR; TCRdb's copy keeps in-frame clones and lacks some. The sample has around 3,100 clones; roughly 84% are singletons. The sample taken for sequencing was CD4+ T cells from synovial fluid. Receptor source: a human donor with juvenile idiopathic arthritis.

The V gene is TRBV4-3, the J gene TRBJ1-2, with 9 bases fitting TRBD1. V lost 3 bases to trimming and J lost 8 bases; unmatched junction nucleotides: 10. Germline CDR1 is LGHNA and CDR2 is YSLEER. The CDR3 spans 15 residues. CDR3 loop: CASSQEGTGQRGYTF. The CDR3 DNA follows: TGCGCCAGCAGCCAGGAAGGGACAGGGCAGCGAGGCTACACCTTC.

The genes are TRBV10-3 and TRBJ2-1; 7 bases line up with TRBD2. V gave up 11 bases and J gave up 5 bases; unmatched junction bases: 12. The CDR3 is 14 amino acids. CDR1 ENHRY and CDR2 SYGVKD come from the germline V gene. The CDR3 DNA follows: TGTGCCTCGCGATGGCTAGCGGAAAACAATGAGCAGTTCTTC. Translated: CASRWLAENNEQFF.

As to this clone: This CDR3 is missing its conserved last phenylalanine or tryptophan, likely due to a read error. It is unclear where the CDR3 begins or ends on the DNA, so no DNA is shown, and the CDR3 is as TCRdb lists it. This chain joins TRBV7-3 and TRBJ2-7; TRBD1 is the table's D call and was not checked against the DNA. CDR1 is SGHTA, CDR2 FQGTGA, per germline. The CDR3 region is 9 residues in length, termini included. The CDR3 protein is CASRDSLCL.

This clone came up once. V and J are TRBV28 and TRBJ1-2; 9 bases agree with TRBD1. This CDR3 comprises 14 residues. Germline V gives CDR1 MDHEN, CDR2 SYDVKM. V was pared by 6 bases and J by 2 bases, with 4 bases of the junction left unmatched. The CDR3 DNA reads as TGTGCCAGCAGGACGACAGGGGGGAACTATGGCTACACCTTC. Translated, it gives CASRTTGGNYGYTF.

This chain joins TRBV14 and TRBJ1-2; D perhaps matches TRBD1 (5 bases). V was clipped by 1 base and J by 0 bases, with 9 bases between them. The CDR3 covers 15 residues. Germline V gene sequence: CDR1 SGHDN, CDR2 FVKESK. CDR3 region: CASSQVAGSNYGYTF. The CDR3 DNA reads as TGTGCCAGCAGCCAAGTAGCAGGGTCTAACTATGGCTACACCTTC. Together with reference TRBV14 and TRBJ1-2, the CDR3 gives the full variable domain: EAGVTQFPSHSVIEKGQTVTLRCDPISGHDNLYWYRRVMGKEIKFLLHFVKESKQDESGMPNNRFLAERTGGTYSTLKVQPAELEDSGVYFCASSQVAGSNYGYTFGSGTRLTVV.

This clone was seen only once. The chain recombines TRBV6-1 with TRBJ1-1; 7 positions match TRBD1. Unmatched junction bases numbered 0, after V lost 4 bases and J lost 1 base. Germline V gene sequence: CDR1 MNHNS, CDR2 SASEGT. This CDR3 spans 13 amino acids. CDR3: CASSGQGNTEAFF. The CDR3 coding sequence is TGTGCCAGCAGTGGACAGGGGAACACTGAAGCTTTCTTT.

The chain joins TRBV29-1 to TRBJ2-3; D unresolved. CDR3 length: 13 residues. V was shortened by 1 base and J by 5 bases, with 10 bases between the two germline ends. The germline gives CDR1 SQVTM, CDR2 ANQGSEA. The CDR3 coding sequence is TGCAGCGTTGAAGGAGTGGCGGAAGATACGCAGTATTTT. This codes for CSVEGVAEDTQYF.

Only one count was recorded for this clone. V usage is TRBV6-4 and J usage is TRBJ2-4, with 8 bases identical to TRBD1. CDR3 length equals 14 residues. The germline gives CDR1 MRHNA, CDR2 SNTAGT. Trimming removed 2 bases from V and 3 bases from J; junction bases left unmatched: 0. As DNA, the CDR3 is TGTGCCAGCAGTGACACAGGGGGCAAAAACATTCAGTACTTC. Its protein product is CASSDTGGKNIQYF.

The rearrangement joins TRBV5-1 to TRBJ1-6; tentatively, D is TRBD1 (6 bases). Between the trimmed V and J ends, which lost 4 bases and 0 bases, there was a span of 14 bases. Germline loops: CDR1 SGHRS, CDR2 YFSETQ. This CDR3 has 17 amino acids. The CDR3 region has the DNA TGCGCCAGCAGCCCCACAGGACAGAGCTCCTATAATTCACCCCTCCACTTT. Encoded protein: CASSPTGQSSYNSPLHF.